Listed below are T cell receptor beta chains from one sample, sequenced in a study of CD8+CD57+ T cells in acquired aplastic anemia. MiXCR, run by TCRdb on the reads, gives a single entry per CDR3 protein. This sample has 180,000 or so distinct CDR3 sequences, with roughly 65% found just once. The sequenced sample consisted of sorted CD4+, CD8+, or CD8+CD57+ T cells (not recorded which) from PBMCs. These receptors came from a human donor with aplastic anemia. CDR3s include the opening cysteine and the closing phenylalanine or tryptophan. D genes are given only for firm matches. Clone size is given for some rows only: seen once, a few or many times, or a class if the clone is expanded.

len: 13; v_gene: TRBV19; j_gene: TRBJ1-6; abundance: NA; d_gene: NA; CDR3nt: TGTGCCAGTACCTGGACTGCGAATTCACCCCTCCACTTT; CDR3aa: CASTWTANSPLHF
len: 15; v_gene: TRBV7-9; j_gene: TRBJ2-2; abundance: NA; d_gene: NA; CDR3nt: TGCGCCAGCACCGAAATCCTGGGACGCACCCGGGAGCTGTTTTTT; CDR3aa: CASTEILGRTRELFF
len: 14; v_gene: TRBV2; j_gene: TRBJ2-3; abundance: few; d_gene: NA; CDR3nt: TGTGCCAGCAATTACTGGGGAGACACAGATACGCAGTATTTT; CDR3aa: CASNYWGDTDTQYF
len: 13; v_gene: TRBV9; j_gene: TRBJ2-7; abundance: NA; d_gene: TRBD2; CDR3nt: TGTGCCAGCAGCGCGCGGGAGGGAAACGAGCAGTACTTC; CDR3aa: CASSAREGNEQYF
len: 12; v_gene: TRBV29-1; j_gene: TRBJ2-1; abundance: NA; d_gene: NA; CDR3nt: TGCAGCGTGGATAAAATCTACAATGAGCAGTTCTTC; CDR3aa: CSVDKIYNEQFF
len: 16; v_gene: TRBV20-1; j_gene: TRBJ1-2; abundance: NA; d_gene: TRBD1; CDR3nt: TGCAGTGCCTACGACCGGGACAGGGGGTTATACGGTGGCTACACCTTC; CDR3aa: CSAYDRDRGLYGGYTF
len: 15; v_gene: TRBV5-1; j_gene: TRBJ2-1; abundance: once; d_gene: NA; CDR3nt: TGCGCCAGCAGCTTGCGACCCTCCGGCGACAATGAGCAGTTCTTC; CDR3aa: CASSLRPSGDNEQFF
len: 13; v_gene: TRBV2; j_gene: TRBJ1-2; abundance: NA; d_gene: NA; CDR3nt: TGTGCCAGCAGTGACGCGGGTAACTATGGCTACACCTTC; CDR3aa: CASSDAGNYGYTF
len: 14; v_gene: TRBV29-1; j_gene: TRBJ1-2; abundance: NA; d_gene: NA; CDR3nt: TGCAGCGTTACCAGCGGGGAGGGTGGCTATGGCTACACCTTC; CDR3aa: CSVTSGEGGYGYTF
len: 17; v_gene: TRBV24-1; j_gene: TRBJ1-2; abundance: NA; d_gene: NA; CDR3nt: TGTGCCACCAGTGCGAACCAACAGCGGGGATCAATTTATGGCTACACCTTC; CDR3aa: CATSANQQRGSIYGYTF
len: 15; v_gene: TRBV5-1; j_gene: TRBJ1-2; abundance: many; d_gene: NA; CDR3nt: TGCGCCAGCAGCTTAAGCTGGGGAAGTCTCTATGGCTACACCTTC; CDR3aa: CASSLSWGSLYGYTF
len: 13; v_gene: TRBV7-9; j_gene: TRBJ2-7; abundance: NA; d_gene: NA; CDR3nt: TGTGCCAGCAGTCCCGGACCATCCTACGAGCAGTACTTC; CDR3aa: CASSPGPSYEQYF
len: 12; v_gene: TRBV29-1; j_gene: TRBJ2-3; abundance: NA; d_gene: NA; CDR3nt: TGCAGCGTTGGCAGGGAGAGAGATACGCAGTATTTT; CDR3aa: CSVGRERDTQYF
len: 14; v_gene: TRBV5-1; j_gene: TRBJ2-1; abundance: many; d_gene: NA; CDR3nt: TGCGCCAGCAGCTTGTGGGCAGACAACAATGAGCAGTTCTTC; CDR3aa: CASSLWADNNEQFF
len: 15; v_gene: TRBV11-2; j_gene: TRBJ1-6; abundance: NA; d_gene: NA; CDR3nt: TGTGCCAGCAGCCCCACGGACGGCACCAATTCACCCCTCCACTTT; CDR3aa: CASSPTDGTNSPLHF
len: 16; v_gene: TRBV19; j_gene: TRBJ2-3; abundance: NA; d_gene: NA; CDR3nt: TGTGCCAGTAGCCAGGGGTGGGGGGCCGTAACAGATACGCAGTATTTT; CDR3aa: CASSQGWGAVTDTQYF
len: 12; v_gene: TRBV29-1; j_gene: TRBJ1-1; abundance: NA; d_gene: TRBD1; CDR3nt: TGCAGCGTTGAAGGATCCGGGGGACAGGCTTTCTTT; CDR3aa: CSVEGSGGQAFF
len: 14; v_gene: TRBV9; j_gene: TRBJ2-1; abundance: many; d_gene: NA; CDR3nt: TGTGCCAGCAGCGTAGGGTCCCCCGGCAATGAGCAGTTCTTC; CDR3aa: CASSVGSPGNEQFF
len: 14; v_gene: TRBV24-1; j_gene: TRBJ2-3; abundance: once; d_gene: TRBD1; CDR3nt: TGTGCCACCAGGGGACAGGAGGGACTTGATACGCAGTATTTT; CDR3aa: CATRGQEGLDTQYF
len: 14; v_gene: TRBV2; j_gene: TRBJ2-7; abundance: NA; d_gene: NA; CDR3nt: TGTGCCAGCAGTTCCATAGGACAGAACAATGAGCAGTCCTTC; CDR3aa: CASSSIGQNNEQSF
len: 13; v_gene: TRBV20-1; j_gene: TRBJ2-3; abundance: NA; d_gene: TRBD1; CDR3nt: TGCAGTGCTGGGGACAGTAGCACAGATACGCAGTATTTT; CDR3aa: CSAGDSSTDTQYF
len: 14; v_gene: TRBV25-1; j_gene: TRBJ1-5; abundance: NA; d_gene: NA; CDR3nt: TGTGCCAGCAGTGATATTGGGGGCAATCAGCCCCAGCATTTT; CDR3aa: CASSDIGGNQPQHF
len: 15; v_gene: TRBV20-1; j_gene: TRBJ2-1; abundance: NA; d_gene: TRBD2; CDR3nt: TGCAGTGCTAGAGTAGCGCGGGAGAGGCACAATGAGCAGTTCTTC; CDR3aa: CSARVARERHNEQFF
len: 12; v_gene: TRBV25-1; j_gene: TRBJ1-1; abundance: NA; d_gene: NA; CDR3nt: TGTGCCAGCGGAGACGCAGGGTATGGAGCTTTCTTT; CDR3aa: CASGDAGYGAFF
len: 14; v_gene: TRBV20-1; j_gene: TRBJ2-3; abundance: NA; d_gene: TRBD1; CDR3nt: TGCAGTGCTAGAGATACAGGGGGCACAGATACGCAGTATTTT; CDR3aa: CSARDTGGTDTQYF
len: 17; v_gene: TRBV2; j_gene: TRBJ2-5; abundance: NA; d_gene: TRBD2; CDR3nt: TGTGCCAGCAGTGATTCGTCTAGCGGGAGGATTGCGGAGACCCAGTACTTC; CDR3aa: CASSDSSSGRIAETQYF
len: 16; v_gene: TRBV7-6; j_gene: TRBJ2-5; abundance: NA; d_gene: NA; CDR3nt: TGTGCCAGCAGCCAAATGACGTCAACCTATCAAGAGACCCAGTACTTC; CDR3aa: CASSQMTSTYQETQYF
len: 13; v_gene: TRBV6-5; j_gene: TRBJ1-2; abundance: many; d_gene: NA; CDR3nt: TGTGCCAGCAGTTTGTCGACATTCTATGGCTACACCTTC; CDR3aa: CASSLSTFYGYTF
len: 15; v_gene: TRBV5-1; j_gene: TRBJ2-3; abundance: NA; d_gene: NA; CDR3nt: TGCGCCAGCAGCTTGGGGCGGGGTGGCACAGATACGCAGTATTTT; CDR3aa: CASSLGRGGTDTQYF
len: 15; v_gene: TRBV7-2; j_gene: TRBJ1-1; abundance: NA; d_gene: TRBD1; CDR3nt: TGTGCCAGCAGCTTATATCGCGGACAGGATGAAGAAGCTTTCTTT; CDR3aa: CASSLYRGQDEEAFF